The source of this TCR beta chain is a study of blood T cell repertoires in COVID-19. Authors' analysis steps: Scientists estimated how many nucleated cells there were by amplifying reference gene primers. Here immunoSEQ multiplex PCR was the method, and the copy in TCRdb shows in-frame clones only, minus some. For V, J and clone size, that table is used; D and trimming come from the DNA. The sample yields 20,000 to 25,000 clones, 83% seen once. Between the trimmed V and J ends, which lost 3 bases and 5 bases, there was a span of 22 bases. CDR1 is DFQATT and CDR2 is SNEGSKA in the germline V gene (reference sequence). The CDR3 runs 16 residues.

The receptor was isolated from a man aged 65-85 years with acute or convalescent COVID-19. The chain joins TRBV20-1 to TRBJ1-2; perhaps TRBD1 as D (5 bases). The material sequenced was peripheral blood. CDR3 in amino acids: CSASVTGGDLGYGYTF. The CDR3 coding sequence is TGCAGTGCTAGTGTTACCGGCGGGGACCTCGGATATGGCTACACCTTC.